These T cell receptor beta chains were read from a single sample in a study of T-cell memory formation after mild COVID-19. TCRdb analysed the 5' RACE reads with MiXCR anew, one entry per CDR3 protein. This table holds 300,000 to 400,000 distinct CDR3 sequences, approximately 13% found once. Sequenced: PBMCs or a T cell subset sorted from them (not recorded which). The receptors shown here come from a man aged 18 to 30 who had mild COVID-19 (a few samples of this study predate the infection). Cell type and time point are not known. Both conserved end residues are part of each CDR3. D genes are given only for firm matches. Some rows mark clone size as missing; the rest say once, few, many or name a class of expanded clone.

d_call: TRBD1
clone_size: once
v_call: TRBV27
j_call: TRBJ2-5
cdr3_aa: CASSHDRGWETQYF
cdr3_nt: TGTGCCAGCAGCCATGACAGGGGCTGGGAGACCCAGTACTTC

d_call: .
clone_size: few
v_call: TRBV4-3
j_call: TRBJ1-4
cdr3_aa: CASSQDVERKLFF
cdr3_nt: TGCGCCAGCAGCCAAGATGTAGAAAGGAAACTGTTTTTT

d_call: TRBD1
clone_size: many
v_call: TRBV29-1
j_call: TRBJ2-5
cdr3_aa: CSVVRTGVQETQYF
cdr3_nt: TGCAGCGTTGTTCGGACAGGGGTACAAGAGACCCAGTACTTC

d_call: .
clone_size: .
v_call: TRBV12-3/TRBV12-4
j_call: TRBJ2-2
cdr3_aa: CASSRLGGTTGELFF
cdr3_nt: TGTGCCAGCAGTCGCCTGGGCGGGACCACCGGGGAGCTGTTTTTT

d_call: TRBD2
clone_size: few
v_call: TRBV3-1
j_call: TRBJ2-5
cdr3_aa: CASSRLAGGAETQYF
cdr3_nt: TGTGCCAGCAGCCGACTAGCGGGGGGGGCGGAGACCCAGTACTTC

d_call: .
clone_size: many
v_call: TRBV6-5
j_call: TRBJ2-6
cdr3_aa: CASSYSGGAGANVLTF
cdr3_nt: TGTGCCAGCAGTTACTCAGGGGGGGCTGGGGCCAACGTCCTGACTTTC

d_call: .
clone_size: few
v_call: TRBV20-1
j_call: TRBJ2-5
cdr3_aa: CSARAFRGSQETQYF
cdr3_nt: TGCAGTGCTAGGGCCTTTAGGGGAAGCCAAGAGACCCAGTACTTC

d_call: .
clone_size: few
v_call: TRBV28
j_call: TRBJ1-2
cdr3_aa: CASRTTNYGYTF
cdr3_nt: TGTGCCAGCAGGACGACCAACTATGGCTACACCTTC

d_call: .
clone_size: many
v_call: TRBV4-1
j_call: TRBJ2-3
cdr3_aa: CASSQAGDTQYF
cdr3_nt: TGCGCCAGCAGCCAAGCGGGAGATACGCAGTATTTT

d_call: .
clone_size: many
v_call: TRBV4-2
j_call: TRBJ2-5
cdr3_aa: CASSQGDAEETQYF
cdr3_nt: TGTGCCAGCAGCCAGGGGGACGCGGAAGAGACCCAGTACTTC

d_call: .
clone_size: .
v_call: TRBV6-2/TRBV6-3
j_call: TRBJ2-2
cdr3_aa: CASTQGLRTGELFF
cdr3_nt: TGTGCCAGCACCCAGGGACTCCGGACCGGGGAGCTGTTTTTT

d_call: TRBD2
clone_size: .
v_call: TRBV7-2
j_call: TRBJ2-7
cdr3_aa: CASSFGTRYYEQYF
cdr3_nt: TGTGCCAGCAGCTTCGGGACTAGGTACTACGAGCAGTACTTC

d_call: .
clone_size: many
v_call: TRBV7-9
j_call: TRBJ2-6
cdr3_aa: CASSLRGSGANVLTF
cdr3_nt: TGTGCCAGCAGTTTAAGGGGGTCTGGGGCCAACGTCCTGACTTTC

d_call: TRBD1
clone_size: many
v_call: TRBV7-2
j_call: TRBJ1-1
cdr3_aa: CASSSGTGLEAFF
cdr3_nt: TGTGCCAGCAGCTCCGGGACAGGCCTTGAAGCTTTCTTT

d_call: .
clone_size: few
v_call: TRBV30
j_call: TRBJ1-3
cdr3_aa: CAWSAKGGSGNTIYF
cdr3_nt: TGTGCCTGGAGCGCTAAGGGGGGCTCTGGAAACACCATATATTTT

d_call: TRBD1
clone_size: .
v_call: TRBV6-5
j_call: TRBJ1-2
cdr3_aa: CASSSDRGVLGYTF
cdr3_nt: TGTGCCAGCAGTTCCGACAGGGGAGTACTCGGCTACACCTTC

d_call: .
clone_size: .
v_call: TRBV11-1
j_call: TRBJ2-6
cdr3_aa: CASSSWVRRSGANVLTF
cdr3_nt: TGTGCCAGCAGCTCTTGGGTAAGGAGATCCGGGGCCAACGTCCTGACTTTC

d_call: .
clone_size: few
v_call: TRBV4-2
j_call: TRBJ2-7
cdr3_aa: CASSQGTAFSYEQYF
cdr3_nt: TGTGCCAGCAGCCAAGGGACGGCGTTTTCCTACGAGCAGTACTTC

d_call: TRBD2
clone_size: .
v_call: TRBV20-1
j_call: TRBJ2-3
cdr3_aa: CSAGGADTQYF
cdr3_nt: TGCAGTGCCGGGGGGGCCGATACGCAGTATTTT

d_call: TRBD2
clone_size: .
v_call: TRBV2
j_call: TRBJ2-3
cdr3_aa: CASSELTSGGLDTQYF
cdr3_nt: TGTGCCAGCAGTGAATTGACTAGCGGGGGCTTAGATACGCAGTATTTT

d_call: .
clone_size: many
v_call: TRBV12-3/TRBV12-4
j_call: TRBJ2-5
cdr3_aa: CASSFGRVETQYF
cdr3_nt: TGTGCCAGCAGTTTTGGCAGGGTAGAGACCCAGTACTTC

d_call: .
clone_size: few
v_call: TRBV7-9
j_call: TRBJ1-1
cdr3_aa: CASSFFQGSGAFF
cdr3_nt: TGTGCCAGCAGCTTCTTCCAAGGGTCCGGAGCTTTCTTT

d_call: TRBD1
clone_size: .
v_call: TRBV18
j_call: TRBJ1-6
cdr3_aa: CASSPGGQENSPLHF
cdr3_nt: TGTGCCAGCTCACCAGGGGGACAGGAAAATTCACCCCTCCACTTT

d_call: TRBD1
clone_size: .
v_call: TRBV30
j_call: TRBJ1-1
cdr3_aa: CAWRRSGGGKNTEAFF
cdr3_nt: TGTGCCTGGAGGAGGTCGGGAGGGGGCAAGAACACTGAAGCTTTCTTT

d_call: .
clone_size: few
v_call: TRBV12-3/TRBV12-4
j_call: TRBJ1-2
cdr3_aa: CASSLESGVIGANYGYTF
cdr3_nt: TGTGCCAGCAGTTTAGAGTCAGGAGTGATCGGAGCTAACTATGGCTACACCTTC

d_call: TRBD2
clone_size: few
v_call: TRBV12-3/TRBV12-4
j_call: TRBJ2-2
cdr3_aa: CASSLSLAANTGELFF
cdr3_nt: TGTGCCAGCAGTTTGAGTCTAGCGGCGAACACCGGGGAGCTGTTTTTT

d_call: .
clone_size: few
v_call: TRBV7-2
j_call: TRBJ2-2
cdr3_aa: CASSPWADLSGGELFF
cdr3_nt: TGTGCCAGCAGCCCATGGGCGGATTTGAGTGGCGGGGAGCTGTTTTTT

d_call: .
clone_size: .
v_call: TRBV9
j_call: TRBJ1-3
cdr3_aa: CASSVGGPGNTIYF
cdr3_nt: TGTGCCAGCAGCGTGGGAGGTCCTGGAAACACCATATATTTT

d_call: TRBD1
clone_size: few
v_call: TRBV11-1
j_call: TRBJ2-5
cdr3_aa: CASSPLAPGTGRTQETQYF
cdr3_nt: TGTGCCAGCAGCCCACTAGCCCCCGGGACAGGGCGCACTCAAGAGACCCAGTACTTC

d_call: TRBD1
clone_size: .
v_call: TRBV20-1
j_call: TRBJ1-4
cdr3_aa: CSARPGTVNEKLFF
cdr3_nt: TGCAGTGCTAGGCCCGGGACAGTGAATGAAAAACTGTTTTTT

d_call: .
clone_size: few
v_call: TRBV20-1
j_call: TRBJ2-3
cdr3_aa: CSASSSGADTQYF
cdr3_nt: TGCAGTGCTAGCTCCTCTGGGGCAGATACGCAGTATTTT

d_call: .
clone_size: few
v_call: TRBV3-1
j_call: TRBJ2-7
cdr3_aa: CASSQELGRYEQYF
cdr3_nt: TGTGCCAGCAGCCAAGAACTGGGCCGATACGAGCAGTACTTC

d_call: .
clone_size: .
v_call: TRBV19
j_call: TRBJ2-6
cdr3_aa: CASSIEGRPGANVLTF
cdr3_nt: TGTGCCAGTAGTATAGAGGGGAGGCCTGGGGCCAACGTCCTGACTTTC

d_call: .
clone_size: few
v_call: TRBV4-2
j_call: TRBJ1-4
cdr3_aa: CASKDFRGGGEKLFF
cdr3_nt: TGTGCCAGCAAAGATTTCAGGGGAGGCGGAGAAAAACTGTTTTTT

d_call: TRBD2
clone_size: few
v_call: TRBV12-3/TRBV12-4
j_call: TRBJ2-1
cdr3_aa: CASSVLAGVDEQFF
cdr3_nt: TGTGCCAGCAGTGTACTAGCGGGGGTGGATGAGCAGTTCTTC

d_call: TRBD1
clone_size: .
v_call: TRBV10-3
j_call: TRBJ1-5
cdr3_aa: CAISGQGSQPQHF
cdr3_nt: TGTGCCATCAGTGGACAGGGATCTCAGCCCCAGCATTTT

d_call: .
clone_size: once
v_call: TRBV6-2/TRBV6-3
j_call: TRBJ1-1
cdr3_aa: CATLQVNTEAFF
cdr3_nt: TGTGCCACTCTTCAGGTGAACACTGAAGCTTTCTTT

d_call: .
clone_size: few
v_call: TRBV27
j_call: TRBJ1-5
cdr3_aa: CASSLSGGQWQPQHF
cdr3_nt: TGTGCCAGCAGTTTATCTGGGGGGCAATGGCAGCCCCAGCATTTT

d_call: TRBD2
clone_size: .
v_call: TRBV5-6
j_call: TRBJ2-5
cdr3_aa: CASSSLAGGRKTQYF
cdr3_nt: TGTGCCAGCAGCTCCCTTGCGGGGGGGAGGAAGACCCAGTACTTC

d_call: .
clone_size: few
v_call: TRBV28
j_call: TRBJ2-6
cdr3_aa: CASTPGGANVLTF
cdr3_nt: TGTGCCAGCACCCCGGGGGGGGCCAACGTCCTGACTTTC

d_call: .
clone_size: .
v_call: TRBV27
j_call: TRBJ1-6
cdr3_aa: CASSPAWNSPLHF
cdr3_nt: TGTGCCAGCAGCCCAGCGTGGAATTCACCCCTCCACTTT

d_call: TRBD2
clone_size: few
v_call: TRBV5-1
j_call: TRBJ2-5
cdr3_aa: CASSLLPSGGQSQETQYF
cdr3_nt: TGCGCCAGCAGCTTGCTTCCTAGCGGGGGACAATCCCAAGAGACCCAGTACTTC

d_call: .
clone_size: few
v_call: TRBV13
j_call: TRBJ1-1
cdr3_aa: CASTEPGLPPAFF
cdr3_nt: TGTGCCAGCACCGAACCGGGGCTACCCCCGGCTTTCTTT

d_call: TRBD2
clone_size: .
v_call: TRBV7-2
j_call: TRBJ2-4
cdr3_aa: CASSLYPTSGGINIQYF
cdr3_nt: TGTGCCAGCAGCTTATATCCTACCAGCGGGGGTATAAACATTCAGTACTTC

d_call: TRBD2
clone_size: many
v_call: TRBV9
j_call: TRBJ2-3
cdr3_aa: CASSSSLAGGHTDTQYF
cdr3_nt: TGTGCCAGCAGCTCCTCCTTAGCGGGGGGCCACACAGATACGCAGTATTTT

d_call: TRBD2
clone_size: few
v_call: TRBV20-1
j_call: TRBJ2-5
cdr3_aa: CSAPAPGLAGETQYF
cdr3_nt: TGCAGTGCCCCGGCCCCCGGACTAGCGGGGGAGACCCAGTACTTC

d_call: TRBD1
clone_size: .
v_call: TRBV27
j_call: TRBJ1-1
cdr3_aa: CASMGQGYTEAFF
cdr3_nt: TGTGCCAGCATGGGACAGGGCTACACTGAAGCTTTCTTT

d_call: .
clone_size: many
v_call: TRBV12-3/TRBV12-4
j_call: TRBJ2-3
cdr3_aa: CASTRGPSTDTQYF
cdr3_nt: TGTGCCAGCACCCGGGGGCCTAGCACAGATACGCAGTATTTT

d_call: .
clone_size: few
v_call: TRBV27
j_call: TRBJ1-1
cdr3_aa: CASASRMNTEAFF
cdr3_nt: TGTGCCAGCGCCAGTCGGATGAACACTGAAGCTTTCTTT

d_call: .
clone_size: few
v_call: TRBV6-5
j_call: TRBJ2-1
cdr3_aa: CASSYSGGGNNEQFF
cdr3_nt: TGTGCCAGCAGTTACTCCGGCGGGGGCAACAATGAGCAGTTCTTC

d_call: TRBD2
clone_size: .
v_call: TRBV7-2
j_call: TRBJ2-5
cdr3_aa: CASSWGGSQETQYF
cdr3_nt: TGTGCCAGCAGCTGGGGGGGGTCTCAAGAGACCCAGTACTTC

d_call: .
clone_size: few
v_call: TRBV6-1
j_call: TRBJ2-1
cdr3_aa: CASSAPIFNEQFF
cdr3_nt: TGTGCCAGCAGTGCCCCGATATTCAATGAGCAGTTCTTC

d_call: .
clone_size: few
v_call: TRBV7-6
j_call: TRBJ2-5
cdr3_aa: CASSPAGGDSETQYF
cdr3_nt: TGTGCCAGCAGCCCGGCCGGCGGAGATTCAGAGACCCAGTACTTC

d_call: .
clone_size: few
v_call: TRBV12-3/TRBV12-4
j_call: TRBJ1-1
cdr3_aa: CASSRTLNTEAFF
cdr3_nt: TGTGCCAGCAGTCGCACCTTGAACACTGAAGCTTTCTTT

d_call: TRBD2
clone_size: many
v_call: TRBV7-2
j_call: TRBJ2-3
cdr3_aa: CASRRRGGAADTQYF
cdr3_nt: TGTGCCAGCAGGCGGAGGGGAGGGGCCGCAGATACGCAGTATTTT

d_call: TRBD2
clone_size: few
v_call: TRBV4-2
j_call: TRBJ2-7
cdr3_aa: CASSQLRLTSTYEQYF
cdr3_nt: TGTGCCAGCAGCCAATTGCGTTTGACTAGCACCTACGAGCAGTACTTC